These 7 T cell receptor beta chains were all obtained from the same sample, sequenced in a study of control samples from healthy donors and cancer patients. Method: immunoSEQ multiplex PCR; TCRdb's copy keeps in-frame clones and lacks some. The sample holds about 150,000 clones, around nine tenths seen once. Specimen: blood. The receptors here all came from a man aged 25-45 years in good health.

J is TRBJ2-2 and V is TRBV9; D not resolved. The V end was cut by 0 bases, the J end by 4 bases, with 13 bases between. The CDR3 contains 16 residues. The V gene's germline CDR1 is SGDLS and CDR2 YYNGEE. In nucleotides, the CDR3 is TGTGCCAGCAGCGTAGCTCTGGGTATTGGCACCGGGGAGCTGTTTTTT. Its protein is CASSVALGIGTGELFF.

V is TRBV29-1 and J is TRBJ2-7, with D tentatively TRBD1 (6 bases). This CDR3 has 13 amino acids. The ends were cut back, 4 bases at V and 6 bases at J, with 16 bases in the middle. Germline lookup yields CDR1 SQVTM and CDR2 ANQGSEA. The CDR3 region is CSVVIRGTGEQYF. CDR3 DNA: TGCAGCGTTGTTATAAGGGGGACGGGCGAGCAGTACTTC.

The rearrangement joins TRBV5-4 to TRBJ1-6, with 7 nucleotides matching TRBD1. There are 16 residues in the CDR3. The V segment lost 4 bases and the J segment 7 bases; nucleotides outside the gene matches: 11. CDR1 is SGHNT and CDR2 is YYREEE in the germline V gene (reference sequence). The DNA for the CDR3 is TGTGCCAGCAGCCGTTCACCGGGACAGTCAAATTCACCCCTCCACTTT. Its translation: CASSRSPGQSNSPLHF.

The chain uses TRBV4-3 and TRBJ2-3; TRBD2 matches at 9 bases. Losses at the gene ends were 0 bases for V and 3 bases for J; bases not matched to a gene: 4. CDR3 length: 16 amino acids. CDR1 and CDR2 from the germline V gene are LGHNA and YSLEER. The CDR3: CASSQDGAGGTDTQYF. As DNA, the CDR3 is TGCGCCAGCAGCCAAGATGGGGCGGGAGGGACAGATACGCAGTATTTT.

The gene calls are TRBV5-1 and TRBJ2-3, with 8 bases fitting TRBD2. Germline values: CDR1 SGHRS, CDR2 YFSETQ. CDR3 length: 17 residues. V lost 0 bases to trimming and J lost 1 base; unmatched junction nucleotides: 7. The CDR3 DNA is TGCGCCAGCAGCTTGGCCCCGGGGGGGCGCCGCACAGATACGCAGTATTTT. Its translation is CASSLAPGGRRTDTQYF.

This clone was seen once. This chain uses TRBV9 with TRBJ2-3; 7 positions agree with TRBD1. In germline, CDR1 is SGDLS, CDR2 YYNGEE. Germline trimming cut 4 bases from V and 2 bases from J; bases unmatched to any gene: 10. The CDR3 is made up of 16 amino acids. CDR3 sequence: CASSPHRQGTTDTQYF. As DNA, the CDR3 is TGTGCCAGCAGCCCTCACAGACAGGGAACCACAGATACGCAGTATTTT.

This chain links TRBV19 with TRBJ1-2, with no clear D. This CDR3 is built from 14 residues. The V end lost 1 base, the J end lost 3 bases, and 9 bases lay between the germline ends. Germline V lookup: CDR1 LNHDA, CDR2 SQIVND (reference sequence). The CDR3 here is CASSIVMTYYGYTF. CDR3 DNA sequence: TGTGCCAGTAGTATAGTAATGACATACTATGGCTACACCTTC.